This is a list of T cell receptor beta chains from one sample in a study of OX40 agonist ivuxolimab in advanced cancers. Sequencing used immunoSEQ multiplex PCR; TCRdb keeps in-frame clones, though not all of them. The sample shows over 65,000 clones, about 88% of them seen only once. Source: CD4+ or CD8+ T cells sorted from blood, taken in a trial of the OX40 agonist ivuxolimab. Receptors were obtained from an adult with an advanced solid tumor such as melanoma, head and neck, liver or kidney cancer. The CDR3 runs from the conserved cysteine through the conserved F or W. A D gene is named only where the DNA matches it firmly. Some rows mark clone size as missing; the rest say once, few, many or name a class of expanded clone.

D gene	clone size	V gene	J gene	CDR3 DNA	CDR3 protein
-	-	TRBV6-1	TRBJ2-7	TGTGCCAGCAGTGACAGGGCCCTCGAGCAGTACTTC	CASSDRALEQYF
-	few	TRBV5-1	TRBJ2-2	TGCGCCAGCAGCTTGCCCGGGGGACCGAACACCGGGGAGCTGTTTTTT	CASSLPGGPNTGELFF
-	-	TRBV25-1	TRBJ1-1	TGTGCCACCACGGCGGGGGGGGCTGCCCCCGAAGCTTTCTTT	CATTAGGAAPEAFF
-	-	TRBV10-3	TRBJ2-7	TGTGCCATCAGTAAAGCGGAATACGAGCAGTACTTC	CAISKAEYEQYF
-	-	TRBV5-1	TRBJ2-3	TGCGCCAGCAGCCGCGAGGGGGACGGCACAGATACGCAGTATTTT	CASSREGDGTDTQYF
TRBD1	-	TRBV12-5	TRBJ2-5	TGTGCTAGTGGTCGTCGACAGGGGGGGACGGAGACCCAGTACTTC	CASGRRQGGTETQYF
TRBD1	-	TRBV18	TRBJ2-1	TGTGCCAGCTCACCAGGGACAGGATTAATTAGCGGAGACAATGAGCAGTTCTTC	CASSPGTGLISGDNEQFF
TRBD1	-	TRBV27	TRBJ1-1	TGTGCCAGCAGTTCGACAGGGTCTTGGGGGGTCACTGAAGCTTTCTTT	CASSSTGSWGVTEAFF
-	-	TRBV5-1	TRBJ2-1	TGCGCCAGCAGCTTGGATGGCGTTTCCTACAATGAGCAGTTCTTC	CASSLDGVSYNEQFF
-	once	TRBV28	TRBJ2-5	TGTGCCAGCAGTTTAGTAGGAGTGGGGGGGACCCAGTACTTC	CASSLVGVGGTQYF
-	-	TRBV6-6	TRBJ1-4	TGTGCCAGCAGCGTGGATCTGTTTGAAAAACTGTTTTTT	CASSVDLFEKLFF
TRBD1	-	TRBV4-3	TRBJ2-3	TGCGCCAGCAGCCTGGGGACAGGGACAGATACGCAGTATTTT	CASSLGTGTDTQYF
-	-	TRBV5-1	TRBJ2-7	TGCGCCAGCAGCTTGATGTTTAATAACGAGCAGTACTTC	CASSLMFNNEQYF
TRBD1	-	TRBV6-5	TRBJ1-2	TGTGCCAGCGGAAACCGGGACAGGGATAATGGCTACACCTTC	CASGNRDRDNGYTF
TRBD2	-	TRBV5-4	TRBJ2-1	TGTGCCAGCAGCACATACGGGGCGGGAGGGCCCAATGAGCAGTTCTTC	CASSTYGAGGPNEQFF
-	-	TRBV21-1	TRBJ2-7	TGTGCCAGCAGCAAAGAGTCGGACAGGGCCTACGAGCAGTACTTC	CASSKESDRAYEQYF
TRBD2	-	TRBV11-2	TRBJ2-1	TGTGCCAGCAGCCCGGGGACTAGCGGGAGCTACAATGAGCAGTTCTTC	CASSPGTSGSYNEQFF
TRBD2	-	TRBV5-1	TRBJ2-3	TGCGCCAGCAGCTTGGGTAGCGGGAGACTCACAGATACGCAGTATTTT	CASSLGSGRLTDTQYF
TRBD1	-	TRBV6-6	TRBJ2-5	TGTGCCAGCAGTTATCAGGGACAGGGAGGAGAATACTTC	CASSYQGQGGEYF
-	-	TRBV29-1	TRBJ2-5	TGCAGCGTTGAAGCCCCCTCTCTAGAGACCCAGTACTTC	CSVEAPSLETQYF
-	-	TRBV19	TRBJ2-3	TGTGCCAGCACGGATAGGGGGGGCACAGATACGCAGTATTTT	CASTDRGGTDTQYF
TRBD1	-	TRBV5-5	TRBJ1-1	TGTGCCAGCAGCTTGGGACAGGGGGCAGGTACTGAAGCTTTCTTT	CASSLGQGAGTEAFF
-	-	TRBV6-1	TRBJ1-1	TGTGCCAGCAGTGGAGGGGGTGGAATCACTGAAGCTTTCTTT	CASSGGGGITEAFF
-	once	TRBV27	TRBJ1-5	TGTGCCAATCGAGGCGCCAGATTTTATAGCAATCAGCCCCAGCATTTT	CANRGARFYSNQPQHF
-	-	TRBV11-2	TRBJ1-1	TGTGCCAGCAGCGTACGGGGAAAGGACGAAGCTTTCTTT	CASSVRGKDEAFF
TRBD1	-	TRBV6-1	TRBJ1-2	TGTGCCAGCAGCGCCCGACCCGGGACAGGGGATGGCTACACCTTC	CASSARPGTGDGYTF
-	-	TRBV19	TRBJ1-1	TGTGCCAGTAGGTCCGGACTCTTGAACACTGAAGCTTTCTTT	CASRSGLLNTEAFF
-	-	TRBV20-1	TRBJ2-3	TGCAGTGCTATTTTTTTAGGTACGCAGTATTTT	CSAIFLGTQYF
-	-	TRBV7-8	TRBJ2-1	TGTGCCAGCAGCTTAAATTTCGGCCCCCAAGGGGCGAATGAGCAGTTCTTC	CASSLNFGPQGANEQFF
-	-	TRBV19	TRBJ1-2	TGTGCCACCTACAGAAACTATGGCTACACCTTC	CATYRNYGYTF
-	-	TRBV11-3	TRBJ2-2	TGTGCCAGCAGCTTAAGTACCCTCCCCCCACTCACCGGGGAGCTGTTTTTT	CASSLSTLPPLTGELFF
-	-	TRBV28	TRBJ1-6	TGTGCCAGCAGTTTCAGGGATTCACCCCTCCACTTT	CASSFRDSPLHF
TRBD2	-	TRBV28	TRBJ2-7	TGTGCCAGCACTTACCGCGGGAGCGACGAGCAGTACTTC	CASTYRGSDEQYF
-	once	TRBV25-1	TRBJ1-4	TGTGCCAGCAGTGACCCCGGAGGGGGATCTAATGAAAAACTGTTTTTT	CASSDPGGGSNEKLFF
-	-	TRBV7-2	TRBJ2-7	TGTGCCAGCAGCTTAGGTTCGTTTTCCGAGCAGTACTTC	CASSLGSFSEQYF
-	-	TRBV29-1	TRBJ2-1	TGCAGCGTTGACGGTGCGATGAGCTCCTACAATGAGCAGTTCTTC	CSVDGAMSSYNEQFF
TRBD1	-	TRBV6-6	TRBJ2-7	TGTGCCAGCAGTTACCGGGGACAGCCGTCCTACGAGCAGTACTTC	CASSYRGQPSYEQYF
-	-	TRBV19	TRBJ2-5	TGTGCCAGTAGTATAGCGTACCGGGAGACCCAGTACTTC	CASSIAYRETQYF
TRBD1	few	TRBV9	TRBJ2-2	TGTGCCAGCAGCGGACGTTACAGGGGGCGAAATACCGGGGAGCTGTTTTTT	CASSGRYRGRNTGELFF
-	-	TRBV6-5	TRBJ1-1	TGTGCCAGCAGTTACTCGGTTTGGGTCAGGAACACTGAAGCTTTCTTT	CASSYSVWVRNTEAFF
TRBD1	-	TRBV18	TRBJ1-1	TGTGCCAGCTCACCAATGCCCTCAGGGGGCGCAGTCTGGACTGAAGCTTTCTTT	CASSPMPSGGAVWTEAFF
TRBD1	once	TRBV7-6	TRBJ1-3	TGTGCCAGTAGACGGGACAGGGAATTTGGAAACACCATATATTTT	CASRRDREFGNTIYF
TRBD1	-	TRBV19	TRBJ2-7	TGTGCCACCTCGAAATCGACAGGGAAGTCCTACGAGCAGTACTTC	CATSKSTGKSYEQYF
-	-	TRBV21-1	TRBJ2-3	TGTGCCAGCAGCCCTCCTTGGCAGAGCACAGATACGCAGTATTTT	CASSPPWQSTDTQYF
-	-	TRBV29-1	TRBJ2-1	TGCAGCGTTGGGACCATCGGGGGCCAGTACAATGAGCAGTTCTTC	CSVGTIGGQYNEQFF
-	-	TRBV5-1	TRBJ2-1	TGCGCCAGCAGCTTGGACCGGGACCTTTCCAATGAGCAGTTCTTC	CASSLDRDLSNEQFF
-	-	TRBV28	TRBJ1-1	TGTGCCAGCAGTTTATCGTCGGGGTGGGTTGGAGCTTTCTTT	CASSLSSGWVGAFF
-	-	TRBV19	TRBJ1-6	TGTGCCAGTAGTCCCCGGGGATCCAATTCACCCCTCCACTTT	CASSPRGSNSPLHF
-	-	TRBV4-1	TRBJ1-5	TGCGCCAGCAGCCAAGAGGGAACAGTCAACAATCAGCCCCAGCATTTT	CASSQEGTVNNQPQHF